This T cell receptor beta chain was recovered during a study of cytotoxic CD8 clonotypes in ibrutinib-treated CLL. Study background: A median roughly 11 months of treatment, range 6 to 36, preceded the collection of response samples.

Study-level points and caveats: Clonality was elevated at ibrutinib response and had returned toward baseline at progression. Sustained-remission and progressing patients diverged in sampling times.

In the case of this clone: The target antigen is unknown.

Assay used: immunoSEQ multiplex PCR; TCRdb lists only in-frame clones, some missing. The sample consists of some 140,000 clones, approximately 81% of them appearing once. The CDR3 is 14 amino acids. The junction had 2 bases not matched to a gene; V was cut back by 0 bases and J by 5 bases. The germline CDR1 and CDR2 sequences are MNHEY and SVGAGI. J is TRBJ2-5 and V is TRBV6-5; 8 positions agree with TRBD1. Sequenced material: PBMCs, taken after 12 months of ibrutinib treatment. The receptor was derived from a human donor with chronic lymphocytic leukemia. The CDR3 sequence: CASSYSTGDETQYF. CDR3 DNA: TGTGCCAGCAGTTACTCGACAGGGGATGAGACCCAGTACTTC.